One and the same sample provided the 12 T cell receptor beta chains below, sequenced in a study of B cell selection in AIRE deficiency. Sorting defined conventional CD4 T cells as CD4+CD127+. The repertoire was sequenced with immunoSEQ multiplex PCR; TCRdb's copy has only in-frame clones and lacks some. Of 20,000 to 25,000 clones in the sample, about 96% are singletons; the top ten hold around 0.2%. Sequenced sample: CD4+CD127+ conventional T cells sorted from PBMCs. These receptor sequences come from a human donor in good health.

The rearrangement uses TRBV4-1 and TRBJ1-3; D gene ambiguous. Per germline, CDR1 MGHRA and CDR2 YSYEKL. The V and J ends lost 3 bases and 4 bases respectively, with 25 bases between them. The CDR3 covers 19 residues. The CDR3 spells CASSHYSTQVGLLGNTIYF. The CDR3 coding sequence is TGCGCCAGCAGCCACTACTCGACCCAGGTGGGGTTGCTCGGAAACACCATATATTTT.

V usage is TRBV6-5 and J usage is TRBJ2-7; a possible D gene is TRBD1 (5 bases). V dropped 2 bases and J dropped 4 bases, with 15 bases sitting between them. There are 15 residues in the CDR3. Germline CDR1 is MNHEY and CDR2 is SVGAGI. The CDR3 sequence: CASSYAGGRAYEQYF. CDR3 bases: TGTGCCAGCAGTTACGCAGGCGGCAGGGCTTACGAGCAGTACTTC.

This rearrangement joins TRBV6-1 to TRBJ2-7, with D perhaps being TRBD1 or TRBD2 (5 bases each). Germline CDR1 reads MNHNS; CDR2 reads SASEGT. Trimming removed 5 bases at V and 2 bases at J, with 13 bases between. The CDR3 extends over 14 amino acids. Here the CDR3 reads CASSRDEGPYEQYF. CDR3 coding DNA: TGTGCCAGCAGTAGGGACGAGGGGCCCTACGAGCAGTACTTC.

V and J are TRBV7-2 and TRBJ2-7; 7 nucleotides line up with TRBD1. The length of the CDR3 is 13 residues. Unmatched junction bases numbered 2, after V lost 1 base and J lost 5 bases. CDR1 is SGHTA, CDR2 FQGNSA, per germline. CDR3 region: CASSLDRGHEQYF. CDR3 bases: TGTGCCAGCAGCTTAGACAGGGGCCACGAGCAGTACTTC.

J is TRBJ1-1 and V is TRBV5-1, with 9 positions matching TRBD1. Germline CDR1 and CDR2: SGHRS and YFSETQ. The V segment lost 4 bases and the J segment 5 bases; nucleotides outside the gene matches: 6. CDR3 length equals 14 residues. The CDR3 nucleotides read TGCGCCAGCAGCCCTTCTGGACAGGGGACTGAAGCTTTCTTT. This sequence encodes CASSPSGQGTEAFF.

The rearrangement uses TRBV7-3 and TRBJ2-2; possibly TRBD1 for D (5 bases). The ends were cut back, 5 bases at V and 5 bases at J, with 6 bases in the middle. The CDR3 has 12 residues. Per germline, CDR1 SGHTA and CDR2 FQGTGA. CDR3 protein: CASSPGTGELFF. The CDR3 nucleotides read TGTGCCAGCAGCCCAGGGACCGGGGAGCTGTTTTTT. The variable domain in full, completed from reference TRBV7-3 and TRBJ2-2, reads GAGVSQTPSNKVTEKGKYVELRCDPISGHTALYWYRQSLGQGPEFLIYFQGTGAADDSGLPNDRFFAVRPEGSVSTLKIQRTERGDSAVYLCASSPGTGELFFGEGSRLTVL.

The V call is TRBV5-1, the J call TRBJ2-5, with D tentatively TRBD1 or TRBD2 (6 bases each). The closer fit of TRBJ2-7 to the DNA end suggests the J call may be wrong. The CDR3 has 14 amino acids. Germline-derived CDR1 and CDR2 are SGHRS and YFSETQ. As DNA, the CDR3 is TGCGCCAGCAGCCTGGGGGGACACGATTACGAGCAGTACTTC. It encodes CASSLGGHDYEQYF.

The chain links TRBV4-1 to TRBJ2-1; 12 nucleotides agree with TRBD2. The V and J ends lost 4 bases and 8 bases, in that order; junction bases with no gene match: 6. Germline CDR1 MGHRA, CDR2 YSYEKL. CDR3 length: 15 amino acids. The CDR3, as DNA: TGCGCCAGCAGCCTACTAGCGGGAGGTTTAGATGAGCAGTTCTTC. Its translation is CASSLLAGGLDEQFF.

This clone was seen only once. The junction does not match germline at one end; this may be a read error. The V and J genes are TRBV11-2 and TRBJ2-7; D may correspond to TRBD1 or TRBD2 (7 bases each). This CDR3 is 13 amino acids long. In germline, CDR1 is SGHAT, CDR2 FQNNGV. The DNA for the CDR3 is TGTGCCAGCAGGGAGGAGGGGGCGGGAGCGTTCCACTTC. The encoded protein is CASREEGAGAFHF.

CDR3 sequence reads: CASSLQVSARIPPYEQYF. The CDR3 DNA reads as TGTGCCAGCAGCTTGCAAGTGAGCGCGAGGATTCCTCCCTACGAGCAGTACTTC. The chain combines TRBV5-4 with TRBJ2-5, with D hard to call. The closer fit of TRBJ2-7 to the DNA end suggests the J call may be wrong. Germline lookup yields CDR1 SGHNT and CDR2 YYREEE (reference sequence). The CDR3 is 18 amino acids.

In this sample, this clone turned up a few times. This chain uses TRBV11-1 with TRBJ2-7, with TRBD2 matching over 7 bases. CDR1 is SGHAT, CDR2 FQDESV, per germline (reference sequence). The CDR3 extends over 15 amino acids. The V gene end was trimmed by 5 bases and the J gene end by 2 bases; junction bases not matched to a gene: 9. In nucleotides, the CDR3 is TGTGCCAGCAGCGAAACCGAGCGGGGTCCCTACGAGCAGTACTTC. Translated, it gives CASSETERGPYEQYF. The whole variable domain, remainder taken from reference TRBV11-1 and TRBJ2-7, is EAEVAQSPRYKITEKSQAVAFWCDPISGHATLYWYRQILGQGPELLVQFQDESVVDDSQLPKDRFSAERLKGVDSTLKIQPAELGDSAMYLCASSETERGPYEQYFGPGTRLTVT.

The V gene is TRBV27, the J gene TRBJ2-3, with unresolved D. Germline V lookup: CDR1 MNHEY, CDR2 SMNVEV (reference sequence). CDR3 length: 11 residues. Trimming took 2 bases from V and 6 from J, leaving 3 bases between them. The CDR3 protein is CASSLGDTQYF. As DNA, the CDR3 is TGTGCCAGCAGTTTAGGGGATACGCAGTATTTT.